These 29 T cell receptor beta chains were sequenced from one sample in a study of shared clonotypes between healthy human individuals. The protocol was immunoSEQ multiplex PCR, while the TCRdb copy is restricted to in-frame clones and leaves out a portion. The table has 2.5 million or so clones, more than 90% seen once. The sequencing input was naive CD4+ T cells sorted from blood. Subset indicated: CD45RA+ positively selected. The receptors here all came from a young man in good health.

The chain couples TRBV6-1 to TRBJ2-7; no clear D gene. The CDR3 extends over 14 amino acids. Germline CDR1 and CDR2: MNHNS and SASEGT. V dropped 4 bases and J dropped 2 bases, with 12 bases sitting between them. This CDR3 is CASSAHPGAYEQYF. As DNA, the CDR3 is TGTGCCAGCAGTGCCCATCCAGGAGCCTACGAGCAGTACTTC.

The J gene is TRBJ2-7, the V gene TRBV29-1; 9 nucleotides agree with TRBD2. Looked up from germline, CDR1 is SQVTM and CDR2 is ANQGSEA. This CDR3 contains 13 residues. Trimming at V came to 4 bases and at J to 6 bases, leaving 7 bases not matched to a gene. Here the CDR3 DNA reads TGCAGCGTTGTTCTAGCGGGACAAGGCGAGCAGTACTTC. It encodes CSVVLAGQGEQYF.

This clone was seen just once. The V gene is TRBV6-5, the J gene TRBJ2-7; D unclear. Trimming removed 4 bases at V and 3 bases at J, with 10 bases between. Per germline, CDR1 MNHEY and CDR2 SVGAGI. The CDR3 consists of 13 residues. CDR3 loop: CASSFPGHYEQYF. The DNA of the CDR3 is TGTGCCAGCAGTTTCCCGGGCCACTACGAGCAGTACTTC.

This clone turned up a few times. This chain uses TRBV14 with TRBJ1-4; no firm D call. The CDR3 loop spans 15 amino acids. Germline V lookup: CDR1 SGHDN, CDR2 FVKESK. V was cut by 0 bases and J by 8 bases, with 13 bases left in between. CDR3 sequence (DNA): TGTGCCAGCAGCCAAGATCGACTCCTGGGGGAAAAACTGTTTTTT. Translating gives CASSQDRLLGEKLFF.

This rearrangement joins TRBV5-1 to TRBJ2-2, with D perhaps being TRBD1 or TRBD2 (5 bases each). With 1 base removed from V and 5 bases from J, the gap between germline ends came to 12 bases. This CDR3 has 15 amino acids. Germline CDR1 reads SGHRS; CDR2 reads YFSETQ. The DNA of the CDR3 is TGCGCCAGCAGCTTGCCAGGGTGGGAGACCGGGGAGCTGTTTTTT. This codes for CASSLPGWETGELFF.

This clone was seen once. The chain carries TRBV2 and TRBJ2-5; 7 nucleotides line up with TRBD1. After removal of 10 bases from V and 4 bases from J, the junction contained 3 bases not matched to a gene. Germline CDR1 SNHLY, CDR2 FYNNEI. The length of the CDR3 is 11 residues. Here the CDR3 reads CATSGGETQYF. The CDR3 DNA reads as TGTGCCACCTCAGGGGGAGAGACCCAGTACTTC. The whole variable domain, filled in from reference TRBV2 and TRBJ2-5, reads EPEVTQTPSHQVTQMGQEVILRCVPISNHLYFYWYRQILGQKVEFLVSFYNNEISEKSEIFDDQFSVERPDGSNFTLKIRSTKLEDSAMYFCATSGGETQYFGPGTRLLVL.

Comments on this clone: Other DNA variants within this sample encode the same CDR3. The chain uses TRBV5-5 and TRBJ2-3; unclear D gene. Trimming shortened V by 1 base and J by 4 bases, and 4 bases separated the two germline ends. This CDR3 contains 12 residues. Germline-derived CDR1 and CDR2 are SGHKS and YYEKEE (reference sequence). Written as DNA, the CDR3 is TGTGCCAGCAGCTTGCCGGCAGATACGCAGTATTTT. This gives the protein CASSLPADTQYF.

The chain joins TRBV30 to TRBJ1-2, with 7 bases fitting TRBD1. This CDR3 has 13 amino acids. CDR1 is GTSNPN, CDR2 SVGIG, per germline (reference sequence). The CDR3 bases are TGTGCTTTTGAAAGGGGGCGAAACTATGGCTACACCTTC. Amino acids: CAFERGRNYGYTF.

This sequence joins TRBV6-1 and TRBJ2-2; D may be TRBD1 or TRBD2 (5 bases each). The CDR3 has 15 residues. The germline CDR1 and CDR2 sequences are MNHNS and SASEGT. Trimming took 7 bases from V and 3 from J, leaving 15 bases between them. In nucleotides, the CDR3 is TGTGCCAGCAACCCTCGAGGGGCCGACACCGGGGAGCTGTTTTTT. Protein product: CASNPRGADTGELFF.

This chain joins TRBV7-7 and TRBJ2-1; D possibly matches TRBD1 or TRBD2 (5 bases each). The CDR3 has 13 amino acids. Germline V gives CDR1 SSHAT, CDR2 FNYEAQ (reference sequence). The CDR3: CARDPTGDNEQFF. In nucleotides, the CDR3 is TGTGCTAGGGACCCTACCGGAGATAATGAGCAGTTCTTC. The variable domain in full, with the rest retrieved from reference TRBV7-7 and TRBJ2-1, is GAGVSQSPRYKVTKRGQDVTLRCDPISSHATLYWYQQALGQGPEFLTYFNYEAQPDKSGLPSDRFSAERPEGSISTLTIQRTEQRDSAMYRCARDPTGDNEQFFGPGTRLTVL.

This clone was detected only once. This rearrangement joins TRBV5-1 to TRBJ1-2, with TRBD1 as a possible D gene (6 bases). The CDR3 has 14 amino acids. Germline CDR1 is SGHRS and CDR2 is YFSETQ. V dropped 4 bases and J dropped 9 bases, with 19 bases sitting between them. Written as DNA, the CDR3 is TGCGCCAGCAGCAAAACGGACAGTATCCAGAGCTACACCTTC. Its protein is CASSKTDSIQSYTF.

This clone was recorded only once. The gene calls are TRBV7-9 and TRBJ2-2, with 8 bases fitting TRBD1. From germline, CDR1 is SEHNR and CDR2 FQNEAQ (reference sequence). V lost 5 bases, J lost 5 bases, and 7 bases stayed unmatched. The CDR3 loop spans 15 amino acids. The CDR3 sequence: CASSLRDRKTGELFF. Here the CDR3 DNA reads TGTGCCAGCAGCCTACGGGACAGGAAAACCGGGGAGCTGTTTTTT.

This chain links TRBV7-8 with TRBJ1-2; D may be TRBD1 (6 bases). V was cut by 1 base and J by 4 bases, with 7 bases left in between. CDR3 length: 13 residues. Germline loops: CDR1 SGHVS, CDR2 FQNEAQ. As DNA, the CDR3 is TGTGCCAGCAGCTTAGAGGACAGCTATGGCTACACCTTC. This gives the protein CASSLEDSYGYTF.

This chain links TRBV10-1 with TRBJ2-7; tentatively, D is TRBD2 (5 bases). This CDR3 has 13 residues. The ends were cut back, 4 bases at V and 2 bases at J, with 9 bases in the middle. Per germline, CDR1 WNHNN and CDR2 SYGVQD (reference sequence). The CDR3 DNA follows: TGCGCCAGCAGTGGCACGGGAACCTACGAGCAGTACTTC. It yields the protein CASSGTGTYEQYF.

This chain uses TRBV14 with TRBJ2-2; perhaps TRBD1 as D (5 bases). In germline, CDR1 is SGHDN, CDR2 FVKESK. This CDR3 has 13 residues. The V and J ends lost 0 bases and 12 bases respectively, with 11 bases between them. The CDR3 loop is CASSQETAGKLFF. In DNA form, the CDR3 reads TGTGCCAGCAGCCAAGAAACCGCAGGGAAGCTGTTTTTT.

The V call is TRBV10-3, the J call TRBJ2-1; 10 nucleotides line up with TRBD2. Germline-derived CDR1 and CDR2 are ENHRY and SYGVKD. The CDR3 is 18 amino acids. V gave up 2 bases and J gave up 6 bases; unmatched junction bases: 13. Written as DNA, the CDR3 is TGTGCCATCAGTGAGCCTGGACTAGCGGTCACTGTGGGCAATGAGCAGTTCTTC. It codes for CAISEPGLAVTVGNEQFF.

The gene calls are TRBV12-1 and TRBJ2-3; the table's D call of TRBD1 was not tested on the DNA. TRBV12-1 counts as a pseudogene. This CDR3 has 18 residues. CDR3 region: CASSSKPHPGQGTDTQYF. CDR3 nucleotide sequence: TGTGCCAGCAGCTCCAAACCTCACCCGGGACAGGGGACAGATACGCAGTATTTT.

The gene calls are TRBV7-9 and TRBJ2-7; D is undetermined. The CDR3 is 12 residues long. Deletions cut 4 bases from V and 7 bases from J, with 11 bases between. CDR1 is SEHNR, CDR2 FQNEAQ, per germline (reference sequence). This CDR3 is CASSSVLGEQYF. For the CDR3, the DNA is TGTGCCAGCAGCTCCGTCCTCGGGGAGCAGTACTTC.

J is TRBJ2-7 and V is TRBV5-4, with 8 bases lining up with TRBD1. The CDR3 covers 15 residues. Per germline, CDR1 SGHNT and CDR2 YYREEE (reference sequence). V shed 0 bases, J shed 6 bases, and the junction held 8 bases outside the gene matches. The CDR3 DNA follows: TGTGCCAGCAGCTTGGCTGGCAGGGGGCAAGGCGAGCAGTACTTC. Its translation: CASSLAGRGQGEQYF.

The chain is built from TRBV30 and TRBJ1-1, with TRBD1 as a possible D gene (5 bases). Germline loops: CDR1 GTSNPN, CDR2 SVGIG (reference sequence). CDR3 size: 11 residues. The CDR3 DNA sequence: TGTGGGGGGGGAAACAACACTGAAGCTTTCTTT. This translates into CGGGNNTEAFF.

The V gene is TRBV11-2, the J gene TRBJ1-2; D gene uncertain. Germline values: CDR1 SGHAT, CDR2 FQNNGV. CDR3 length equals 14 residues. The ends were cut back, 1 base at V and 8 bases at J, with 14 bases in the middle. The CDR3 DNA sequence: TGTGCCAGCAGCTTAGCCCGGGGAGGTCAAGGCTACACCTTC. Translation gives CASSLARGGQGYTF. Together with reference TRBV11-2 and TRBJ1-2, the CDR3 gives the full variable domain: EAGVAQSPRYKIIEKRQSVAFWCNPISGHATLYWYQQILGQGPKLLIQFQNNGVVDDSQLPKDRFSAERLKGVDSTLKIQPAKLEDSAVYLCASSLARGGQGYTFGSGTRLTVV.

The rearrangement uses TRBV28 and TRBJ2-5, with 12 bases identical to TRBD2. The germline V gene has CDR1 MDHEN and CDR2 SYDVKM. With V trimmed by 4 bases and J by 0 bases, 6 bases remained unmatched. This CDR3 region has 17 residues. The CDR3 sequence is CASSSITSGGYQETQYF. In DNA, the CDR3 is TGTGCCAGCAGTTCCATTACTAGCGGGGGGTACCAAGAGACCCAGTACTTC.

This clone appeared once. The chain links TRBV28 to TRBJ2-3, with D uncertain. Between the trimmed V and J ends, which lost 5 bases and 4 bases, there was a span of 16 bases. The length of the CDR3 is 15 residues. Germline CDR1 is MDHEN and CDR2 is SYDVKM. The CDR3 DNA reads as TGTGCCAGCAGTGCCACTGGACGTCGGGCAGATACGCAGTATTTT. Amino acid sequence: CASSATGRRADTQYF.

This chain links TRBV6-1 with TRBJ2-5; perhaps TRBD1 as D (6 bases). V lost 0 bases and J 2 bases, leaving 10 bases between the germline ends. The CDR3 spans 15 residues. The germline V gene has CDR1 MNHNS and CDR2 SASEGT. This CDR3 is CASSEAGAEQETQYF. The DNA of the CDR3 is TGTGCCAGCAGTGAAGCGGGGGCGGAGCAAGAGACCCAGTACTTC.

This clone came up a few times. The chain recombines TRBV5-8 with TRBJ2-7, with D unclear. Germline V gives CDR1 SGHTS, CDR2 YDEGEE. V lost 2 bases, J lost 7 bases, and 16 bases lay in between. The CDR3 is made up of 14 amino acids. CDR3 loop: CASSFGLQVREQYF. CDR3 nucleotides: TGTGCCAGCAGCTTCGGGCTCCAAGTTAGGGAGCAGTACTTC.

This sequence joins TRBV6-1 and TRBJ2-7; no reliable D call. In germline, CDR1 is MNHNS, CDR2 SASEGT. The CDR3 has 16 amino acids. Trimming took 1 base from V and 7 from J, leaving 20 bases between them. The CDR3 DNA is TGTGCCAGCAGTGAAGATAGGTCAGGAGCCCTGGGGGAGCAGTACTTC. Protein sequence: CASSEDRSGALGEQYF.

The chain recombines TRBV6-5 with TRBJ1-4; D perhaps matches TRBD1 (6 bases). Germline CDR1 is MNHEY and CDR2 is SVGAGI. The CDR3 is 16 residues long. The V end lost 0 bases, the J end lost 8 bases, and 16 bases lay between the germline ends. CDR3 nucleotide sequence: TGTGCCAGCAGTTACTCAGCTGGGGGCGCGGGAGAAAAACTGTTTTTT. This gives the protein CASSYSAGGAGEKLFF.

DNA for the CDR3: TGTGCCAGCAGTTACGAGGGGGGTGAAAAACTGTTTTTT. Translating it yields CASSYEGGEKLFF. This chain connects TRBV6-5 to TRBJ1-4; TRBD1 is a possible D gene (6 bases). Germline CDR1 is MNHEY and CDR2 is SVGAGI. V was cut by 2 bases and J by 7 bases, with 8 bases left in between. This CDR3 has 13 residues.

The chain has TRBV18 and TRBJ2-2; weak D call: TRBD2 (6 bases). The CDR3 covers 15 residues. With 1 base removed from V and 3 bases from J, the gap between germline ends came to 9 bases. CDR1 and CDR2 (germline): KGHSH, LQKENI. The CDR3 region has the DNA TGTGCCAGCTCACCACGGCCTAGCGACACCGGGGAGCTGTTTTTT. It specifies CASSPRPSDTGELFF.